The clone carrying this T cell receptor beta chain was observed once. No antigen is known for it. An input of about 0.5 to 1 ug of RNA was subjected to reverse transcription using random hexamers. TCRdb ran MiXCR on the immunoSEQ multiplex PCR reads and lists one entry per CDR3 protein. The table lists roughly 75,000 distinct CDR3 sequences, 93% of them singletons. The data originate from a study of CD8 T cells in Susac syndrome. Overall study: The sequenced Susac syndrome patients included more than five who had clinically active disease and eight who were in remission. Study observations and caveats: No clonal expansion appeared among CD4+ T cells in Susac patients. Regarding the TCR sequencing and HLA analysis, the study admitted that a relatively small number of individuals were involved.

The V gene end was trimmed by 5 bases and the J gene end by 0 bases; junction bases not matched to a gene: 5. CDR1 LGHDT and CDR2 YNNKEL come from the germline V gene (reference sequence). This CDR3 spans 16 amino acids. Sequencing of TCR beta drew on CD8+ and CD4+ T cells from blood. V usage is TRBV3-1 and J usage is TRBJ2-3; 10 bases line up with TRBD2. This receptor was taken from a human donor with Susac syndrome. The sequenced sample was CD4+ T cells from PBMCs. This CDR3 is CASSYSSGGSTDTQYF. The DNA of the CDR3 is TGTGCCAGCAGCTATTCTAGCGGGGGAAGCACAGATACGCAGTATTTT.